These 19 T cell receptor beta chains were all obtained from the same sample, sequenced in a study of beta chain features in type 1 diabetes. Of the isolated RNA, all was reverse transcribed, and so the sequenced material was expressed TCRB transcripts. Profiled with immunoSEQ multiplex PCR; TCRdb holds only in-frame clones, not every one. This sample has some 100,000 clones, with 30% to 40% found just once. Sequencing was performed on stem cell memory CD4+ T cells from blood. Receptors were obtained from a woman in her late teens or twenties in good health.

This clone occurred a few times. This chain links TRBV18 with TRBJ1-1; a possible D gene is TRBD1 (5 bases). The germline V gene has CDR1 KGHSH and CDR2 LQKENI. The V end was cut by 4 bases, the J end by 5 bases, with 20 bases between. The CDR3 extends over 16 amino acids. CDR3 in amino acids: CASSLPGLQGKTEAFF. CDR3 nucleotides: TGTGCCAGCTCACTCCCGGGACTCCAAGGGAAGACTGAAGCTTTCTTT.

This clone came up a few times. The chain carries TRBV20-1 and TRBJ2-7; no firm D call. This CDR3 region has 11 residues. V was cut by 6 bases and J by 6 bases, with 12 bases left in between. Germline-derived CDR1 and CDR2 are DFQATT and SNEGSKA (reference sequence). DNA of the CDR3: TGCAGTGCGGGCCGTCTCGGCGAGCAGTACTTC. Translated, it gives CSAGRLGEQYF.

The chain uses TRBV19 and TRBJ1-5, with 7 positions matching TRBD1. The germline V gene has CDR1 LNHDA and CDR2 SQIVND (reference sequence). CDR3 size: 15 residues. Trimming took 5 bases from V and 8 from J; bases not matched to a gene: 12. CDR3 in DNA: TGTGCCAGTAGTGCGCCCGAGACAGGGAGAAAGCCCCAGCATTTT. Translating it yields CASSAPETGRKPQHF.

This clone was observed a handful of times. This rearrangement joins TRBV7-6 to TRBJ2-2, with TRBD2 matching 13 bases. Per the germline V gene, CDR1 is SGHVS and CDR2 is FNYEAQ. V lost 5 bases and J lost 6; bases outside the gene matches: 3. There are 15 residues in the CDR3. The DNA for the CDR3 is TGTGCCAGCAGCGGACTAGCGGGAGAGTCCGGGGAGCTGTTTTTT. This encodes CASSGLAGESGELFF.

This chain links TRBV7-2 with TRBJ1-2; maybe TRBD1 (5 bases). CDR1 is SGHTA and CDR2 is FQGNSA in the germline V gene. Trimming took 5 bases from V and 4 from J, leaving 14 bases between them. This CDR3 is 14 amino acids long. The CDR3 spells CASSPRQRAYGYTF. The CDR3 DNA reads TGTGCCAGCAGCCCCCGACAGCGGGCCTATGGCTACACCTTC.

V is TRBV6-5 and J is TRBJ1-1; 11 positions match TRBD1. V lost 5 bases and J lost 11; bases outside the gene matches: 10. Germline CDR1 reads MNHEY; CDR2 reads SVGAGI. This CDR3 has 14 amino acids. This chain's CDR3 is CASSLRVRDRGAFF. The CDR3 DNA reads TGTGCCAGCAGTCTACGCGTACGGGACAGGGGGGCTTTCTTT.

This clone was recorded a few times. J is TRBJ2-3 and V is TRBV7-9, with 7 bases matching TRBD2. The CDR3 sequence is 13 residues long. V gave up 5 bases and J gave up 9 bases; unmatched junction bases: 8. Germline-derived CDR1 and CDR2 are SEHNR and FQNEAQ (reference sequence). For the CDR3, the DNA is TGTGCCAGCAGCCCCACTAGCGCCCGAACGCAGTATTTT. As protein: CASSPTSARTQYF.

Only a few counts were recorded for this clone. The CDR3 nucleotides read TGTGCCAGCAGAACGACTACTACTAGCACAGATACGCAGTATTTT. Translated, it gives CASRTTTTSTDTQYF. This chain uses TRBV28 with TRBJ2-3, with D perhaps matching TRBD2 (5 bases). Germline values: CDR1 MDHEN, CDR2 SYDVKM. This CDR3 has 15 amino acids. Trimming removed 6 bases at V and 0 bases at J, with 13 bases between.

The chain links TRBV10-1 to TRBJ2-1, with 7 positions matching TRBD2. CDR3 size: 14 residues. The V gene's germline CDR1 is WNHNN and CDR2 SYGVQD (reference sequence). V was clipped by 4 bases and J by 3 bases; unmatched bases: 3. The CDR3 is CASSGPSGYNEQFF. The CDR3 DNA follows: TGCGCCAGCAGTGGGCCTAGCGGCTACAATGAGCAGTTCTTC.

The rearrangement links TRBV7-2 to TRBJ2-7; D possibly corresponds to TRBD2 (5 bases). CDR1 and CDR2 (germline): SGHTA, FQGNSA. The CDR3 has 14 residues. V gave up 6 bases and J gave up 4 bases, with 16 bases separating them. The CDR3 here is CASREGGSGYEQYF. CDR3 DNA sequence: TGTGCCAGCAGGGAAGGTGGGAGTGGGTACGAGCAGTACTTC.

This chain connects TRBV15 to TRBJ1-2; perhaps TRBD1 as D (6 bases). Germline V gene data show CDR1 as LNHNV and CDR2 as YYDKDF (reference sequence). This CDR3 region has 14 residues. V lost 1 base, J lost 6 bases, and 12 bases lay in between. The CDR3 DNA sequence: TGTGCCACCAGCAGAGTAGGCAGGGGAGATGGCTACACCTTC. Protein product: CATSRVGRGDGYTF.

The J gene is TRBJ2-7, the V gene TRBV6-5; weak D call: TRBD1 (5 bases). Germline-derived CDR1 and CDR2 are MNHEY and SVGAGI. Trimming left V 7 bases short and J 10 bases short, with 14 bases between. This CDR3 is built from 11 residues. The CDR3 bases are TGTGCCAGCACGTCTAGGGGTGGTCAGTACTTC. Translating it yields CASTSRGGQYF.

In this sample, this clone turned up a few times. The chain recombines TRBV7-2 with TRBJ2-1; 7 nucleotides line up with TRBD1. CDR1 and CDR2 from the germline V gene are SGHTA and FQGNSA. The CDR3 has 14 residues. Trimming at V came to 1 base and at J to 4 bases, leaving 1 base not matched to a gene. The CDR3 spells CASSLDRGYNEQFF. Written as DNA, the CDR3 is TGTGCCAGCAGCTTAGACAGGGGATACAATGAGCAGTTCTTC.

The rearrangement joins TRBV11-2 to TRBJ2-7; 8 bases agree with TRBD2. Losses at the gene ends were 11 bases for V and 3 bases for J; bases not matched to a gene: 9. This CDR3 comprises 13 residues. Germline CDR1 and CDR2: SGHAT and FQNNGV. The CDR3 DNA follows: TGTGCCCTCGGGGGGCTAGCGGGCTACGAGCAGTACTTC. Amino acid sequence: CALGGLAGYEQYF.

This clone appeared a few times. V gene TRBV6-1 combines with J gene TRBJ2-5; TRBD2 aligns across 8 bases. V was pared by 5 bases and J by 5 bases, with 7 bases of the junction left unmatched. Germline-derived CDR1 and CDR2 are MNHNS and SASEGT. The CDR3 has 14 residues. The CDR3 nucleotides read TGTGCCAGCAGTATAGCGGGACTTAAGGAGACCCAGTACTTC. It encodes CASSIAGLKETQYF.

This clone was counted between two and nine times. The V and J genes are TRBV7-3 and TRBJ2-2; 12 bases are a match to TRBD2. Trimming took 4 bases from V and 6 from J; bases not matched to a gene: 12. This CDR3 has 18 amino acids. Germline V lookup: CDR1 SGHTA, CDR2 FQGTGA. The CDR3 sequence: CASSSQPTSGSSPGELFF. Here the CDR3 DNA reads TGTGCCAGCAGCTCCCAACCGACTAGCGGGAGTTCTCCCGGGGAGCTGTTTTTT.

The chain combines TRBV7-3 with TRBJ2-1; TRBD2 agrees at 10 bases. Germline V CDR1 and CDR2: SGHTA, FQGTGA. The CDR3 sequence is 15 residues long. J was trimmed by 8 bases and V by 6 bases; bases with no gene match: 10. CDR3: CASRSGASGSYEQFF. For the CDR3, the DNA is TGTGCCAGCAGGAGCGGGGCTAGCGGGAGCTATGAGCAGTTCTTC.

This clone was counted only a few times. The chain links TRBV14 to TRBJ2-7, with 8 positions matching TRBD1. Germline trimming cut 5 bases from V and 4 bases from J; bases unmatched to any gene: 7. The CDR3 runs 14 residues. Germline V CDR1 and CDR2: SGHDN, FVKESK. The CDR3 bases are TGTGCCAGCAGCAAGAGGACAGGGCAATACGAGCAGTACTTC. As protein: CASSKRTGQYEQYF.

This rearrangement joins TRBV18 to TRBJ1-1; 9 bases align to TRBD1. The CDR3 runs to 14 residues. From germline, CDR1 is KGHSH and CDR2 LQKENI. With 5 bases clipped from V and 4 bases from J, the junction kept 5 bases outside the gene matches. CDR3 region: CASSTGQGTTEAFF. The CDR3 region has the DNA TGTGCCAGCTCAACGGGACAGGGAACCACTGAAGCTTTCTTT.